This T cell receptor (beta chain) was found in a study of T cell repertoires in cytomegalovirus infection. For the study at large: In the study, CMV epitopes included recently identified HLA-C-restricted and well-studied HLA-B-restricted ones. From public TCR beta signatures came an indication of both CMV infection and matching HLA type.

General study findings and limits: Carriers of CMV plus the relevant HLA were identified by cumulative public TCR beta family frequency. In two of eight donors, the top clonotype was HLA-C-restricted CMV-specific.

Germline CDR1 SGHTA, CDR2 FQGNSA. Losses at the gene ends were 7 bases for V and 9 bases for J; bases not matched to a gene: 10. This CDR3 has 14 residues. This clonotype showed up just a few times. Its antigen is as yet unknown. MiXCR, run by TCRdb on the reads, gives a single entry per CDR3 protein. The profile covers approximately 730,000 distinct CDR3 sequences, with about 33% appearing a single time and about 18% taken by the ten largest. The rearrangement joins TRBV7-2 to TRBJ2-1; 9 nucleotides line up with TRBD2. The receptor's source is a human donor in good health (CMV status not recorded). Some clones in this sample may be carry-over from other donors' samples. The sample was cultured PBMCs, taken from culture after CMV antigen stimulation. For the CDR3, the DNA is TGTGCCAGCACGGCGGGGGGGCGTTTCTTTGAGCAGTTCTTC. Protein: CASTAGGRFFEQFF.